The 17 T cell receptor beta chains reported below all come from one sample, sequenced in a study of Ad26.COV2.S vaccination and SARS-CoV-2 variants. Assay: immunoSEQ multiplex PCR; the TCRdb copy retains only in-frame clones and omits some. Of hundreds of thousands of clones detected, more than 80% appear once; the ten largest clones hold about 1.5%. The treatment denotes: 15 to 20 received Ad26.COV2.S at low or high dose, single or two shots; five or six received placebo; per-sample allocation not given. The study sampled participants on day 63 after the first vaccine or placebo injection. This specimen consisted of peripheral blood, obtained in a trial of Ad26.COV2.S vaccine versus placebo. The receptors were sampled from a person aged 18-60 years who received the Ad26.COV2.S COVID-19 vaccine or a placebo.

The chain recombines TRBV19 with TRBJ2-1; D unresolved. From germline, CDR1 is LNHDA and CDR2 SQIVND (reference sequence). This CDR3 region has 14 residues. V lost 0 bases and J 4 bases, leaving 7 bases between the germline ends. The CDR3 loop reads CASSIDEDYNEQFF. CDR3 sequence (DNA): TGTGCCAGTAGTATAGACGAGGATTACAATGAGCAGTTCTTC.

The chain employs TRBV6-5 and TRBJ2-1; no clear D gene. The CDR3 runs to 15 residues. V lost 1 base, J lost 0 bases, and 7 bases lay in between. The germline V gene encodes CDR1 MNHEY and CDR2 SVGAGI. CDR3 protein: CASSYFRSSYNEQFF. DNA of the CDR3: TGTGCCAGCAGTTACTTCAGGAGCTCCTACAATGAGCAGTTCTTC.

This clone was seen just once. The rearrangement uses TRBV30 and TRBJ1-5; D uncertain. CDR3 length: 13 amino acids. Trimming removed 8 bases at V and 1 base at J, with 12 bases between. Per germline, CDR1 GTSNPN and CDR2 SVGIG (reference sequence). The CDR3 is CALDLGSNQPQHF. The DNA for the CDR3 is TGTGCCCTGGACTTGGGCAGCAATCAGCCCCAGCATTTT.

This chain joins TRBV19 and TRBJ1-5; perhaps TRBD1 as D (6 bases). Per the germline V gene, CDR1 is LNHDA and CDR2 is SQIVND (reference sequence). This CDR3 is built from 18 residues. The V end lost 5 bases, the J end lost 0 bases, and 20 bases lay between the germline ends. The CDR3 reads CASSARQAALNSNQPQHF. CDR3 sequence (DNA): TGTGCCAGTAGTGCCCGACAGGCCGCGTTAAATAGCAATCAGCCCCAGCATTTT.

This clone showed up just a few times. This chain connects TRBV3-1 (or the pseudogene TRBV3-2) to TRBJ2-7; D gene ambiguous. Germline assignment: CDR1 LGHDT and CDR2 YNNKEL (reference sequence). The V gene lost 5 bases and the J gene lost 6 bases, with 8 bases spanning the gap. CDR3 length: 11 amino acids. CDR3 amino acids: CASSSLGEQYF. The CDR3 nucleotides are TGTGCCAGCAGCTCCCTGGGCGAGCAGTACTTC.

The V and J genes are TRBV5-4 and TRBJ2-5; perhaps TRBD2 as D (7 bases). In germline, CDR1 is SGHNT, CDR2 YYREEE (reference sequence). The CDR3 is made up of 14 amino acids. The V end lost 1 base, the J end lost 4 bases, and 11 bases lay between the germline ends. CDR3 DNA: TGTGCCAGCAGCTTGACCGGGGGGCCAGAGACCCAGTACTTC. It is translated as CASSLTGGPETQYF.

The V gene is TRBV5-5, the J gene TRBJ1-1, with unresolved D. Germline V gene lookup returns CDR1 SGHKS and CDR2 YYEKEE (reference sequence). The CDR3 loop spans 14 amino acids. The V and J ends lost 0 bases and 0 bases respectively, with 6 bases between them. The CDR3 loop reads CASSLDTMNTEAFF. The DNA for the CDR3 is TGTGCCAGCAGCTTGGACACCATGAACACTGAAGCTTTCTTT.

The chain uses TRBV18 and TRBJ2-5, with 13 bases identical to TRBD2. In germline, CDR1 is KGHSH, CDR2 LQKENI. After removal of 3 bases from V and 2 bases from J, the junction contained 3 bases not matched to a gene. The CDR3 runs 16 residues. The CDR3, as DNA: TGTGCCAGCTCACCGACTAGCGGGGGGCGACAAGAGACCCAGTACTTC. Translating gives CASSPTSGGRQETQYF. Using reference TRBV18 and TRBJ2-5 for the parts outside the CDR3, the full variable domain is NAGVMQNPRHLVRRRGQEARLRCSPMKGHSHVYWYRQLPEEGLKFMVYLQKENIIDESGMPKERFSAEFPKEGPSILRIQQVVRGDSAAYFCASSPTSGGRQETQYFGPGTRLLVL.

The chain recombines TRBV10-3 with TRBJ1-2; a possible D gene is TRBD1 (5 bases). Per the germline V gene, CDR1 is ENHRY and CDR2 is SYGVKD. The CDR3 runs to 17 residues. Trimming shortened V by 1 base and J by 1 base, and 16 bases separated the two germline ends. The CDR3 reads CAISEWGRLRSNYGYTF. The CDR3 nucleotides are TGTGCCATCAGTGAGTGGGGCAGACTCAGGAGTAACTATGGCTACACCTTC.

V usage is TRBV5-6 and J usage is TRBJ2-2, with D unclear. This CDR3 region has 16 residues. Germline CDR1 SGHDT, CDR2 YYEEEE. Trimming took 1 base from V and 0 from J, leaving 10 bases between them. Written as DNA, the CDR3 is TGTGCCAGCAGCTTGCTCAGAGTTTCGAACACCGGGGAGCTGTTTTTT. Translated: CASSLLRVSNTGELFF.

This clone was seen just once. This chain connects TRBV2 to TRBJ1-4; D gene unclear. The CDR3 runs 16 residues. Between the trimmed V and J ends, which lost 6 bases and 4 bases, there was a span of 18 bases. Germline values: CDR1 SNHLY, CDR2 FYNNEI. The CDR3 region has the DNA TGTGCCAGCAGCCTCCGGACCAGGCCTCTTAATGAAAAACTGTTTTTT. The encoded protein is CASSLRTRPLNEKLFF.

This clone was observed once. The V call is TRBV12-5, the J call TRBJ1-6; D is unclear. Germline-derived CDR1 and CDR2 are LGHNT and FRNRAP. The V end was cut by 5 bases, the J end by 4 bases, with 6 bases between. The CDR3 length is 13 residues. CDR3 coding DNA: TGTGCTAGTGGTCCAAGTTATAATTCACCCCTCCACTTT. Translated, it gives CASGPSYNSPLHF.

The chain employs TRBV3-1 (or the pseudogene TRBV3-2) and TRBJ2-7; 7 nucleotides match TRBD1. After removal of 5 bases from V and 5 bases from J, the junction contained 12 bases not matched to a gene. This CDR3 spans 15 amino acids. Per the germline V gene, CDR1 is LGHDT and CDR2 is YNNKEL (reference sequence). The CDR3 sequence: CASSSRDRGEHEQYF. The DNA for the CDR3 is TGTGCCAGCAGCAGCCGGGACAGAGGAGAACACGAGCAGTACTTC.

This chain uses TRBV4-3 with TRBJ2-3; D call uncertain. The CDR3 is 13 amino acids. V lost 1 base, J lost 3 bases, and 5 bases lay in between. Germline values: CDR1 LGHNA, CDR2 YSLEER. The CDR3 spells CASSQGDTDTQYF. The DNA of the CDR3 is TGCGCCAGCAGCCAAGGGGATACAGATACGCAGTATTTT.

The gene calls are TRBV10-1 and TRBJ2-7, with TRBD2 matching over 13 bases. This CDR3 contains 15 residues. V lost 4 bases to trimming and J lost 6 bases; unmatched junction nucleotides: 6. Germline V gene lookup returns CDR1 WNHNN and CDR2 SYGVQD (reference sequence). The CDR3, as DNA: TGCGCCAGCAGTGGGACTAGCGGGAGATCGGGCGAGCAGTACTTC. It codes for CASSGTSGRSGEQYF.

The V call is TRBV5-1, the J call TRBJ2-7; D unclear. The CDR3 has 16 residues. Germline CDR1 reads SGHRS; CDR2 reads YFSETQ. Trimming removed 0 bases at V and 0 bases at J, with 13 bases between. The chain's CDR3 is CASSLVPTVSSYEQYF. CDR3 nucleotides: TGCGCCAGCAGCTTGGTGCCGACGGTCAGCTCCTACGAGCAGTACTTC.

V gene TRBV5-4 combines with J gene TRBJ2-2; TRBD2 aligns across 7 bases. V dropped 0 bases and J dropped 8; count of bases not matched to a gene: 4. The CDR3 is 14 amino acids. Germline V gene lookup returns CDR1 SGHNT and CDR2 YYREEE (reference sequence). DNA for the CDR3: TGTGCCAGCAGCTTGGCTCGGGGAGGGGGGGAGCTGTTTTTT. Translated: CASSLARGGGELFF.